The 14 T cell receptor beta chains below come from one sample, sequenced in a study of human T cells and chemical hapten exposure. Total RNA was isolated from unfractionated whole blood. TCRdb redid the calling of the 5' RACE reads with MiXCR, one entry per CDR3 protein. This sample has 110,000 or so distinct CDR3 sequences, with 15% to 20% found just once. All receptors derive from a human donor in good health.

V gene TRBV28 combines with J gene TRBJ2-1; D possibly matches TRBD1 or TRBD2 (7 bases each). The CDR3 is made up of 16 amino acids. The germline V gene has CDR1 MDHEN and CDR2 SYDVKM. The V end lost 8 bases, the J end lost 7 bases, and 24 bases lay between the germline ends. CDR3 protein: CASGLKQGRGWNEQFF. CDR3 DNA sequence: TGTGCCAGCGGACTCAAACAGGGGAGGGGCTGGAATGAGCAGTTCTTC.

The chain joins TRBV11-2 to TRBJ1-2, with 7 bases lining up with TRBD1. The CDR3 is made up of 19 amino acids. Per germline, CDR1 SGHAT and CDR2 FQNNGV. The junction had 22 bases not matched to a gene; V was cut back by 4 bases and J by 5 bases. Here the CDR3 DNA reads TGTGCCAGCAGCTCCACCAGGGGGGCGAGACCGAACCTTGTTTATGGCTACACCTTC. Its translation: CASSSTRGARPNLVYGYTF.

A few counts support this clonotype. CDR3 loop: CASSSGQGGPTGGQFF. CDR3 sequence (DNA): TGTGCCAGCAGTTCTGGACAGGGAGGCCCCACGGGGGGACAGTTCTTC. V is TRBV12-3 or TRBV12-4 and J is TRBJ2-1; weak D call: TRBD1 (8 bases). This CDR3 is built from 16 residues. Trimming removed 4 bases at V and 13 bases at J, with 26 bases between.

V usage is TRBV6-5 and J usage is TRBJ2-7, with D hard to call. Germline assignment: CDR1 MNHEY and CDR2 SVGAGI. The CDR3 extends over 13 amino acids. V dropped 6 bases and J dropped 2 bases, with 11 bases sitting between them. Here the CDR3 DNA reads TGTGCCAGCAGCCCGCGTCGGCCCTACGAGCAGTACTTC. This translates into CASSPRRPYEQYF.

The rearrangement uses TRBV10-2 and TRBJ1-5, with D hard to call. Trimming took off 6 bases at V and 2 bases at J, with 8 bases between the two ends. Germline CDR1 WSHSY, CDR2 SAAADI. The CDR3 extends over 13 amino acids. The CDR3 DNA sequence: TGCGCCAGCAGAGCAAAGGGCAATCAGCCCCAGCATTTT. It specifies CASRAKGNQPQHF.

This clonotype has at least ten counts. The rearrangement uses TRBV29-1 and TRBJ1-2, with D possibly TRBD1 on 5 matching bases. Trimming pared 6 bases from V and 5 bases from J, leaving 7 bases between. Germline loops: CDR1 SQVTM, CDR2 ANQGSEA. The CDR3 spans 10 residues. The CDR3 spells CSVRQYGYTF. CDR3 DNA sequence: TGCAGCGTCAGACAGTATGGCTACACCTTC.

This clonotype was seen a few times. The chain couples TRBV4-1 to TRBJ2-1, with 9 nucleotides matching TRBD1. V trimming: 4 bases; J trimming: 5 bases; junction bases outside the gene matches: 6. Germline CDR1 MGHRA, CDR2 YSYEKL. CDR3 length: 15 amino acids. DNA of the CDR3: TGCGCCAGCAGCCCTAGGGACAGGGTTAACAATGAGCAGTTCTTC. This encodes CASSPRDRVNNEQFF.

J is TRBJ2-4 and V is TRBV4-1, with D possibly TRBD2 on 7 matching bases. Germline CDR1 and CDR2: MGHRA and YSYEKL. V was cut by 1 base and J by 7 bases, with 23 bases left in between. This CDR3 contains 18 residues. The CDR3 spells CASSQVFGQGRERNIQYF. CDR3 bases: TGCGCCAGCAGCCAAGTCTTTGGCCAGGGGCGGGAGCGCAACATTCAGTACTTC.

The chain employs TRBV6-2 or TRBV6-3 and TRBJ2-7; no firm D call. CDR1 and CDR2 from the germline V gene are MNHEY and SVGEGT. V was clipped by 3 bases and J by 5 bases, with 11 bases between them. The CDR3 totals 13 residues. This CDR3 reads CASSYGYVNEQYF. In DNA form, the CDR3 reads TGTGCCAGCAGTTATGGGTACGTTAACGAGCAGTACTTC.

The CDR3 region has the DNA TGTGCCAGCAGTTCCCGGACAGGGGATCGTCAGCCCCAGCATTTT. As protein: CASSSRTGDRQPQHF. The chain is built from TRBV28 and TRBJ1-5; 9 nucleotides match TRBD1. J lost 6 bases, V lost 4 bases, and 7 bases had no gene match. This CDR3 has 15 residues. The V gene's germline CDR1 is MDHEN and CDR2 SYDVKM.

The rearrangement joins TRBV7-8 to TRBJ2-7; D ambiguous. The CDR3 length is 13 residues. CDR1 is SGHVS, CDR2 FQNEAQ, per germline. Trimming cost V 4 bases and J 5 bases, with 12 bases left between them. CDR3 DNA sequence: TGTGCCAGCAGCTCCGGCGAGTTGGACGAGCAGTACTTC. Encoded protein: CASSSGELDEQYF.

V usage is TRBV11-2 and J usage is TRBJ1-1, with TRBD1 as a possible D gene (6 bases). Germline V gene lookup returns CDR1 SGHAT and CDR2 FQNNGV. This CDR3 comprises 13 residues. V was pared by 3 bases and J by 8 bases, with 13 bases between. CDR3: CASSLSDSVEAFF. CDR3 coding DNA: TGTGCCAGCAGCTTGTCGGACAGCGTCGAAGCTTTCTTT.

This clonotype came up a few times. The chain combines TRBV5-1 with TRBJ2-2; D unresolved. The CDR3 covers 13 residues. V was shortened by 0 bases and J by 7 bases, with 7 bases between the two germline ends. CDR1 SGHRS and CDR2 YFSETQ come from the germline V gene. CDR3 region: CASSLGGDGELFF. CDR3 bases: TGCGCCAGCAGCTTGGGAGGAGACGGGGAGCTGTTTTTT.

The rearrangement uses TRBV3-1 and TRBJ2-1, with D tentatively TRBD2 (5 bases). Germline CDR1 is LGHDT and CDR2 is YNNKEL (reference sequence). The CDR3 is made up of 15 amino acids. Trimming removed 0 bases at V and 9 bases at J, with 15 bases between. The CDR3 DNA reads TGTGCCAGCAGCCAAGATCTAAGGGAGAATGGTGAGCAGTTCTTC. Its protein product is CASSQDLRENGEQFF.